Each of the 27 T cell receptor beta chains below was sequenced from the same sample in a study of blood T cells in healthy people across ages (dated by TCRdb to about 2015). Libraries were prepared through 5' RACE. Sequenced on an Illumina HiSeq 2500. A second about 7 to 11 cycle PCR used a sample-barcoded 5' primer and a J-beta primer mix. The raw public data were reprocessed by TCRdb itself: fastp quality trimming at Q25, MiXCR clonotype calling, in-frame beta chains only. Each CDR3 protein gets just one entry, which takes the most common genes and DNA from the rows behind it. A total of 700,000 to 850,000 distinct CDR3 sequences appear in this sample, about 34% of them only once. The top ten clonotypes cover over 10% of the sample. Material for sequencing was blood. These TCRs come from a man in his late teens or twenties in good health.

This chain connects TRBV11-2 to TRBJ2-5; the D is unclear. There are 17 residues in the CDR3. Trimming left V 0 bases short and J 0 bases short, with 14 bases between. The germline V gene has CDR1 SGHAT and CDR2 FQNNGV. CDR3 loop: CASSLDQRRAYQETQYF. The CDR3 DNA sequence: TGTGCCAGCAGCTTAGATCAACGAAGAGCTTACCAAGAGACCCAGTACTTC.

This clonotype has just a few counts. The chain joins TRBV4-2 to TRBJ2-1, with D possibly being TRBD1 or TRBD2 (6 bases each). Germline CDR1 reads LGHNA; CDR2 reads YNFKEQ. V lost 1 base and J 9 bases, leaving 13 bases between the germline ends. This CDR3 comprises 14 residues. CDR3 loop: CASSQGLEGGEQFF. The CDR3 region has the DNA TGTGCCAGCAGCCAAGGACTAGAGGGGGGTGAGCAGTTCTTC.

A few counts support this clonotype. This sequence joins TRBV5-1 and TRBJ2-7; no clear D gene. V dropped 1 base and J dropped 5 bases, with 28 bases sitting between them. There are 19 residues in the CDR3. Germline assignment: CDR1 SGHRS and CDR2 YFSETQ. The CDR3 spells CASSLLLTGSSSIADEQYF. The CDR3 DNA follows: TGCGCCAGCAGCTTGCTCTTAACCGGGTCAAGTTCGATAGCCGACGAGCAGTACTTC.

This clonotype was observed a handful of times. This chain joins TRBV11-1 and TRBJ2-7; weak D call: TRBD2 (5 bases). There are 15 residues in the CDR3. V was cut by 1 base and J by 1 base, with 11 bases left in between. Germline loops: CDR1 SGHAT, CDR2 FQDESV (reference sequence). The CDR3 DNA follows: TGTGCCAGCAGCTTAGAGGTTGGGAGTTCCTACGAGCAGTACTTC. As protein: CASSLEVGSSYEQYF.

The chain recombines TRBV27 with TRBJ1-6; weak D call: TRBD1 (5 bases). The CDR3 runs to 21 residues. Germline V gene data show CDR1 as MNHEY and CDR2 as SMNVEV (reference sequence). Trimming cost V 6 bases and J 10 bases, with 37 bases left between them. This CDR3 is CASSRKTGRVLSLRAKSPLHF. Here the CDR3 DNA reads TGTGCCAGCAGCCGAAAGACCGGCAGGGTTTTGTCCCTTCGGGCAAAATCACCCCTCCACTTT.

The chain joins TRBV9 to TRBJ1-2, with unresolved D. V was clipped by 3 bases and J by 4 bases, with 10 bases between them. Germline CDR1 SGDLS, CDR2 YYNGEE. The CDR3 runs to 13 residues. The CDR3 sequence is CASSGEPLYGYTF. The CDR3 DNA reads as TGTGCCAGCAGCGGAGAACCTCTCTATGGCTACACCTTC.

This rearrangement joins TRBV7-3 to TRBJ1-5; no firm D call. The CDR3 loop spans 13 amino acids. Germline lookup yields CDR1 SGHTA and CDR2 FQGTGA. Trimming shortened V by 2 bases and J by 9 bases, and 11 bases separated the two germline ends. CDR3 nucleotides: TGTGCCAGCAGCTTAGAGGCCCGAGGGCCCCAGCATTTT. It translates to CASSLEARGPQHF.

This clonotype was found many times. The V call is TRBV7-9, the J call TRBJ2-7; 7 nucleotides agree with TRBD2. This CDR3 region has 15 residues. Looked up from germline, CDR1 is SEHNR and CDR2 is FQNEAQ (reference sequence). The V segment lost 4 bases and the J segment 4 bases; nucleotides outside the gene matches: 10. The CDR3, as DNA: TGTGCCAGCAGCTCGAGGACTAGTGGGGAATACGAGCAGTACTTC. Translating gives CASSSRTSGEYEQYF. Full variable domain (missing parts from reference TRBV7-9 and TRBJ2-7): DTGVSQNPRHKITKRGQNVTFRCDPISEHNRLYWYRQTLGQGPEFLTYFQNEAQLEKSRLLSDRFSAERPKGSFSTLEIQRTEQGDSAMYLCASSSRTSGEYEQYFGPGTRLTVT.

The J gene is TRBJ2-2, the V gene TRBV2, with D perhaps TRBD2 (5 bases). V was cut by 4 bases and J by 0 bases, with 27 bases left in between. The germline gives CDR1 SNHLY, CDR2 FYNNEI. The CDR3 sequence is 21 residues long. CDR3 DNA: TGTGCCAGCAGTGGCGTACTCCGGGAACCTGGCTCGACCACGAACACCGGGGAGCTGTTTTTT. Its translation: CASSGVLREPGSTTNTGELFF.

The V call is TRBV20-1, the J call TRBJ1-1; D unclear. V lost 1 base to trimming and J lost 5 bases, with 11 bases between them. Germline assignment: CDR1 DFQATT and CDR2 SNEGSKA (reference sequence). The CDR3 sequence is 13 residues long. DNA of the CDR3: TGCAGTGCTAGAGCTGGGTTATGGACTGAAGCTTTCTTT. Translated, it gives CSARAGLWTEAFF.

Regarding this clonotype: Since a much larger clone is just one base distant, this may be a read error. The chain is built from TRBV20-1 and TRBJ2-3; D may be TRBD2 (7 bases). Germline V gives CDR1 DFQATT, CDR2 SNEGSKA (reference sequence). Trimming pared 3 bases from V and 8 bases from J, leaving 18 bases between. The CDR3 loop spans 14 amino acids. Here the CDR3 DNA reads TGCAGTGCTAGCCCAGGGGAGGGAGCAGGTACGCAGTATTTT. It encodes CSASPGEGAGTQYF.

This clonotype has at least ten counts. This chain links TRBV9 with TRBJ2-1; D gene unclear. V lost 3 bases and J 4 bases, leaving 8 bases between the germline ends. Looked up from germline, CDR1 is SGDLS and CDR2 is YYNGEE. The CDR3 consists of 13 residues. The CDR3 here is CASSEDVYNEQFF. CDR3 coding DNA: TGTGCCAGCAGCGAGGACGTTTACAATGAGCAGTTCTTC.

This clonotype was counted only a few times. The chain recombines TRBV20-1 with TRBJ1-1; 7 nucleotides agree with TRBD1. CDR1 is DFQATT and CDR2 is SNEGSKA in the germline V gene (reference sequence). V was pared by 7 bases and J by 1 base, with 12 bases of the junction left unmatched. The CDR3 runs to 15 residues. The CDR3 DNA follows: TGCAGTGAACCGGGACAGCACAATAAGAACACTGAAGCTTTCTTT. This gives the protein CSEPGQHNKNTEAFF.

This clonotype was detected only a few times. The V call is TRBV5-4, the J call TRBJ2-1; 9 nucleotides align to TRBD2. The CDR3 runs to 14 residues. Trimming cost V 4 bases and J 9 bases; bases outside gene matches: 8. Germline V gene data show CDR1 as SGHNT and CDR2 as YYREEE (reference sequence). CDR3 region: CASSPPSGVSEQFF. CDR3 nucleotide sequence: TGTGCCAGCAGCCCACCTAGCGGGGTCTCTGAGCAGTTCTTC.

Here the CDR3 DNA reads TGTGCCACGACCCCTTCGGGGGACTTATACGAGCAGTACTTC. Its translation: CATTPSGDLYEQYF. The rearrangement links TRBV10-3 to TRBJ2-7; possible D gene TRBD2, 6 bases. Per the germline V gene, CDR1 is ENHRY and CDR2 is SYGVKD. The CDR3 contains 14 residues. The V end was cut by 10 bases, the J end by 4 bases, with 20 bases between.

This chain uses TRBV2 with TRBJ2-2; the D gene could be TRBD1 or TRBD2 (6 bases each). This CDR3 has 15 residues. Per germline, CDR1 SNHLY and CDR2 FYNNEI. Trimming cost V 8 bases and J 4 bases, with 17 bases left between them. This CDR3 reads CASSGRGLVTGELFF. DNA of the CDR3: TGTGCCAGCTCAGGACGGGGGCTGGTCACCGGGGAGCTGTTTTTT.

The chain employs TRBV4-2 and TRBJ2-7, with 8 bases that match TRBD2. This CDR3 spans 15 amino acids. The V segment lost 4 bases and the J segment 4 bases; nucleotides outside the gene matches: 9. Per germline, CDR1 LGHNA and CDR2 YNFKEQ. In DNA, the CDR3 is TGTGCCAGCAGCCCCACGACTAGCGTTTTGTACGAGCAGTACTTC. Amino acid sequence: CASSPTTSVLYEQYF.

The chain employs TRBV6-2 or TRBV6-3 and TRBJ2-1; D may be TRBD1 or TRBD2 (5 bases each). Trimming removed 8 bases from V and 2 bases from J, with 10 bases in between. CDR3 length equals 13 residues. From germline, CDR1 is MNHEY and CDR2 SVGEGT. The CDR3 protein is CASAEGPYNEQFF. The CDR3 DNA sequence: TGTGCCAGCGCAGAGGGGCCCTACAATGAGCAGTTCTTC.

There are a few counts of this clonotype. The CDR3 bases are TGTGCCAGCGCCCTCGGAGACAGGTCCTACTACAATGAGCAGTTCTTC. This codes for CASALGDRSYYNEQFF. The gene calls are TRBV7-9 and TRBJ2-1; tentative D call: TRBD1 (6 bases). The V end lost 8 bases, the J end lost 3 bases, and 20 bases lay between the germline ends. This CDR3 region has 16 residues. Germline V gives CDR1 SEHNR, CDR2 FQNEAQ (reference sequence).

The rearrangement joins TRBV27 to TRBJ2-2; a possible D gene is TRBD2 (6 bases). Trimming left V 8 bases short and J 4 bases short, with 14 bases between. The CDR3 runs 14 residues. Germline V lookup: CDR1 MNHEY, CDR2 SMNVEV (reference sequence). CDR3 nucleotides: TGTGCCAGCTGCCTGGGAGCGGGCACCGGGGAGCTGTTTTTT. It codes for CASCLGAGTGELFF.

This clonotype was recorded a few times. V usage is TRBV5-1 and J usage is TRBJ2-4, with D tentatively TRBD1 or TRBD2 (5 bases each). This CDR3 has 15 residues. Looked up from germline, CDR1 is SGHRS and CDR2 is YFSETQ. The V and J ends lost 0 bases and 9 bases respectively, with 16 bases between them. The chain's CDR3 is CASSLDGGILGIQYF. DNA of the CDR3: TGCGCCAGCAGCTTGGATGGGGGAATTTTGGGCATTCAGTACTTC.

The V and J genes are TRBV2 and TRBJ2-3, with 8 bases that match TRBD2. Germline V gene lookup returns CDR1 SNHLY and CDR2 FYNNEI. Trimming cost V 4 bases and J 2 bases; bases outside gene matches: 8. CDR3 length: 16 amino acids. CDR3 protein: CASSGINSGATDTQYF. The CDR3, as DNA: TGTGCCAGCAGTGGGATTAATAGCGGGGCCACAGATACGCAGTATTTT. Drawing the rest from reference TRBV2 and TRBJ2-3, the complete variable domain is EPEVTQTPSHQVTQMGQEVILRCVPISNHLYFYWYRQILGQKVEFLVSFYNNEISEKSEIFDDQFSVERPDGSNFTLKIRSTKLEDSAMYFCASSGINSGATDTQYFGPGTRLTVL.

This clonotype was detected a few times. V and J are TRBV12-3 or TRBV12-4 and TRBJ1-1; D unresolved. This CDR3 region has 10 residues. V was clipped by 10 bases and J by 7 bases, with 10 bases between them. The CDR3 loop reads CATVTNEAFF. Written as DNA, the CDR3 is TGTGCCACCGTGACTAATGAAGCTTTCTTT.

The chain carries TRBV6-5 and TRBJ1-2, with D possibly TRBD1 on 6 matching bases. The CDR3 loop spans 15 amino acids. Germline CDR1 is MNHEY and CDR2 is SVGAGI. Trimming shortened V by 5 bases and J by 8 bases, and 21 bases separated the two germline ends. In DNA, the CDR3 is TGTGCCAGCAGTAACCAACAGGGTCGGACGGGGGGCTACACCTTC. The encoded protein is CASSNQQGRTGGYTF.

This clonotype was seen a few times. DNA of the CDR3: TGTGCCAGCACCCAGGTAGGGGGGAATCAGCCCCAGCATTTT. This sequence encodes CASTQVGGNQPQHF. The chain links TRBV12-3 or TRBV12-4 to TRBJ1-5; a weak D match, TRBD1 (6 bases). This CDR3 has 14 residues. Trimming removed 7 bases at V and 4 bases at J, with 14 bases between.

The chain has TRBV5-1 and TRBJ2-3; 12 positions match TRBD2. The trim removed 7 bases at V and 4 bases at J, leaving 4 bases unmatched. The CDR3 covers 14 residues. Germline CDR1 SGHRS, CDR2 YFSETQ. CDR3 bases: TGCGCCAGCCGACTAGCGGGGGTCGCAGATACGCAGTATTTT. The encoded protein is CASRLAGVADTQYF.

At least ten counts were recorded for this clonotype. The J gene is TRBJ2-7, the V gene TRBV20-1; 9 positions agree with TRBD1. After removal of 6 bases from V and 1 base from J, the junction contained 10 bases not matched to a gene. The CDR3 sequence is 15 residues long. Per the germline V gene, CDR1 is DFQATT and CDR2 is SNEGSKA (reference sequence). The CDR3 sequence: CSANDDRGISYEQYF. The CDR3 nucleotides read TGCAGTGCGAATGACGACAGGGGGATTTCCTACGAGCAGTACTTC.